This TCR beta chain was recorded in a study of cytomegalovirus exposure and HLA in healthy donors. About the research overall: Unique TCRs from HLA-typed donors, around 93 million of them, were held in an early data release.

Whole-study results and caveats: In a later analysis, CMV-associated beta chains were mostly HLA-associated, it appeared.

Comment on this clone: Its specificity is unknown.

Primers included in the PCR were 60 Vbeta and 13 Jbeta primers. In the authors' methods: In a later analysis, roughly 86 million unique TCR beta chains included roughly 11 million shared by two or more donors. Clones were sequenced by immunoSEQ multiplex PCR, and TCRdb holds only the in-frame ones, with some missing. V, J and clone size are those of that table, while D and trimming were read from the DNA. The sample comprises approximately 110,000 clones, around 61% of which are singletons, and over 2% rests with the top ten. The ends lost 3 bases at V and 0 bases at J; junction bases unmatched: 5. Germline lookup yields CDR1 LNHNV and CDR2 YYDKDF (reference sequence). CDR3 length equals 16 residues.

The source material was PBMCs. This chain uses TRBV15 with TRBJ2-1; 7 nucleotides agree with TRBD2. This receptor was obtained from a woman aged 25-40 years in good health and CMV-seronegative. The CDR3 region is CATSRTSSSSYNEQFF. The CDR3 bases are TGTGCCACCAGCAGGACTAGCTCAAGCTCCTACAATGAGCAGTTCTTC.